This T cell receptor (beta chain) was sequenced for a study of blood T cells in healthy people across ages. Concerning this clonotype itself: Its antigen is undetermined.

A J-beta primer mix and a sample-barcoded 5' primer were used in a second PCR of roughly 6 to 11 cycles. A tag from a template-switch adaptor with 12 random nucleotides marked each cDNA molecule. TCRdb independently ran MiXCR on the 5' RACE reads; one entry per CDR3 protein. The sample holds approximately 1,000,000 distinct CDR3 sequences, 35% to 40% seen once. Regarding the study as a whole: Older age went with lower TCR beta diversity per million T cells, in a roughly linear way. CMV status of donors was unknown, possibly confounding expanded clonotype changes.

The CDR3 is 14 residues long. Trimming removed 2 bases from V and 4 bases from J, with 11 bases in between. In germline, CDR1 is MDHEN, CDR2 SYDVKM. The sample taken for sequencing was blood. The clonotype originates from a man between 18 and 29 years old in good health. V gene TRBV28 combines with J gene TRBJ1-1, with D hard to call. The CDR3 sequence: CASSLRTAATEAFF. CDR3 sequence (DNA): TGTGCCAGCAGTTTACGAACAGCAGCCACTGAAGCTTTCTTT.